This record looks at one T cell receptor (beta chain) sequence and its context. Its cognate antigen is unknown. UMIs and sample barcodes were carried by the TCR alpha and TCR beta cDNA libraries that 5'RACE produced using constant-segment primers. One entry per CDR3 protein results from TCRdb running MiXCR on the 5' RACE reads. The sample has over 70,000 distinct CDR3 sequences; about 13% are singletons. The sample originates from a study of T-cell memory formation after mild COVID-19. Study observations and caveats: The CD4+ clones that contracted clustered mainly within CM and EM, and the CD8+ clones concentrated in EMRA.

The sequence derives from an adult woman who had mild COVID-19 (a few samples of this study predate the infection). Cell type and time point are not known. The sample consisted of PBMCs or a T cell subset sorted from them (not recorded which).

The CDR3, as DNA: TGTGCCAGCAGCTTAGAAGACAGGGGGCAAGAAGCTTTCTTT. Translation: CASSLEDRGQEAFF. This chain connects TRBV7-9 to TRBJ1-1, with 10 bases fitting TRBD1. Germline CDR1 is SEHNR and CDR2 is FQNEAQ (reference sequence). CDR3 size: 14 residues. Trimming cost V 1 base and J 8 bases; bases outside gene matches: 4.